Below, 26 T cell receptor beta chains from the same sample are listed, as sequenced in a study of blood T cells in healthy people across ages. A sample-barcoded 5' primer and a J-beta primer mix were used in a second PCR of roughly 7 to 11 cycles. One entry per CDR3 protein results from TCRdb running MiXCR on the 5' RACE reads. Of 1,500,000 or so distinct CDR3 sequences listed, roughly two fifths are singletons. Sequenced: blood. The source of these receptors is a woman aged 18-35 years in good health.

This clonotype was found a few times. The V call is TRBV9, the J call TRBJ2-7; 7 nucleotides match TRBD2. The CDR3 has 15 residues. Trimming at V came to 0 bases and at J to 1 base, leaving 4 bases not matched to a gene. The V gene's germline CDR1 is SGDLS and CDR2 YYNGEE. Written as DNA, the CDR3 is TGTGCCAGCAGCGTAGCGGGGGGTTTATCCTACGAGCAGTACTTC. Translation gives CASSVAGGLSYEQYF.

The table lists this clonotype with a count of one. This may stem from a read error, because a much larger clone lies one nucleotide away. The chain recombines TRBV2 with TRBJ2-3; D gene uncertain. CDR3 length: 12 residues. Germline V gives CDR1 SNHLY, CDR2 FYNNEI. Here the CDR3 DNA reads TGTGTCAGCAGTGACGGCACAGATACGCAGTATTTT. Translated, it gives CVSSDGTDTQYF. Full variable domain (missing parts from reference TRBV2 and TRBJ2-3): EPEVTQTPSHQVTQMGQEVILRCVPISNHLYFYWYRQILGQKVEFLVSFYNNEISEKSEIFDDQFSVERPDGSNFTLKIRSTKLEDSAMYFCVSSDGTDTQYFGPGTRLTVL.

The chain couples TRBV5-1 to TRBJ2-3; TRBD2 aligns across 8 bases. This CDR3 has 16 residues. With V trimmed by 4 bases and J by 2 bases, 9 bases remained unmatched. The germline V gene has CDR1 SGHRS and CDR2 YFSETQ. The CDR3 region is CASSPRTSRHTDTQYF. Here the CDR3 DNA reads TGCGCCAGCAGCCCGAGGACTAGCCGGCACACAGATACGCAGTATTTT. The full variable domain, in which reference TRBV5-1 and TRBJ2-3 provide the parts outside the CDR3, is KAGVTQTPRYLIKTRGQQVTLSCSPISGHRSVSWYQQTPGQGLQFLFEYFSETQRNKGNFPGRFSGRQFSNSRSEMNVSTLELGDSALYLCASSPRTSRHTDTQYFGPGTRLTVL.

This chain's CDR3 is CATSRKGLAAQETQYF. The CDR3 DNA reads as TGTGCCACCAGCAGAAAAGGACTAGCGGCGCAAGAGACCCAGTACTTC. The rearrangement uses TRBV15 and TRBJ2-5, with TRBD2 identical over 10 bases. Germline CDR1 is LNHNV and CDR2 is YYDKDF (reference sequence). The CDR3 extends over 16 amino acids. V lost 2 bases to trimming and J lost 2 bases; unmatched junction nucleotides: 5.

This clonotype showed up just a few times. The chain has TRBV20-1 and TRBJ1-5, with D possibly being TRBD1 (6 bases). V was clipped by 1 base and J by 2 bases, with 12 bases between them. Per the germline V gene, CDR1 is DFQATT and CDR2 is SNEGSKA (reference sequence). The CDR3 contains 15 residues. In DNA, the CDR3 is TGCAGTGCTAGAGGTGCCAGGGGTGGCAATCAGCCCCAGCATTTT. Translating it yields CSARGARGGNQPQHF.

This clonotype occurred a few times. V is TRBV5-8 and J is TRBJ2-1; no clear D gene. Germline V gene data show CDR1 as SGHTS and CDR2 as YDEGEE. V was clipped by 2 bases and J by 0 bases, with 12 bases between them. The CDR3 is 16 amino acids. The CDR3 loop is CASSFFPRSSYNEQFF. The DNA of the CDR3 is TGTGCCAGCAGCTTTTTCCCCCGGAGCTCCTACAATGAGCAGTTCTTC.

The chain is built from TRBV29-1 and TRBJ2-1, with 7 bases that match TRBD2. This CDR3 has 12 amino acids. Germline loops: CDR1 SQVTM, CDR2 ANQGSEA. CDR3 sequence: CGGSLSYNEQFF. CDR3 nucleotides: TGCGGCGGGAGTTTATCCTACAATGAGCAGTTCTTC.

This clonotype was counted only a few times. The CDR3 region is CASSQDKAAYEQYF. CDR3 nucleotide sequence: TGCGCCAGCAGCCAAGATAAAGCCGCCTACGAGCAGTACTTC. The chain uses TRBV4-1 and TRBJ2-7; the D is unclear. Trimming pared 0 bases from V and 2 bases from J, leaving 8 bases between. Germline CDR1 reads MGHRA; CDR2 reads YSYEKL. The length of the CDR3 is 14 residues.

The rearrangement uses TRBV5-1 and TRBJ2-1; possibly TRBD1 for D (5 bases). The CDR3 runs to 15 residues. Trimming pared 4 bases from V and 6 bases from J, leaving 17 bases between. Germline V gene sequence: CDR1 SGHRS, CDR2 YFSETQ. CDR3 nucleotide sequence: TGCGCCAGCAGCCAGGGCCCGGAAGCCGCCAATGAGCAGTTCTTC. Protein sequence: CASSQGPEAANEQFF.

The table lists this clonotype with a few counts. V and J are TRBV4-2 and TRBJ2-7, with 11 bases fitting TRBD2. Germline values: CDR1 LGHNA, CDR2 YNFKEQ. Unmatched junction bases numbered 3, after V lost 0 bases and J lost 2 bases. The CDR3 extends over 16 amino acids. The CDR3 loop reads CASSQDGTSGTYEQYF. The CDR3 DNA follows: TGTGCCAGCAGCCAAGACGGGACTAGCGGTACCTACGAGCAGTACTTC.

The DNA for the CDR3 is TGCAGTGCTAGTGTCCAGGCAAATAACTATGGCTACACCTTC. Translating gives CSASVQANNYGYTF. This chain uses TRBV20-1 with TRBJ1-2; unclear D gene. Germline-derived CDR1 and CDR2 are DFQATT and SNEGSKA (reference sequence). The V end was cut by 3 bases, the J end by 1 base, with 12 bases between. This CDR3 contains 14 residues.

The CDR3, as DNA: TGCAGTGTTCTTGCCGGAGGAAGCCCCTACAATGAGCAGTTCTTC. Its protein is CSVLAGGSPYNEQFF. This sequence joins TRBV20-1 and TRBJ2-1; the D gene is possibly TRBD2 (5 bases). Trimming took off 7 bases at V and 2 bases at J, with 18 bases between the two ends. CDR1 and CDR2 from the germline V gene are DFQATT and SNEGSKA (reference sequence). This CDR3 is built from 15 residues.

About this clonotype: The junction shows a germline mismatch at one end, possibly a read error. The rearrangement links TRBV4-1 to TRBJ2-2; 9 positions agree with TRBD1. Germline CDR1 MGHRA, CDR2 YSYEKL. There are 13 residues in the CDR3. CDR3 coding DNA: TGCGCCAGCAGACAAGGGACAGGGGGGGAGCTGTTTTTT. This encodes CASRQGTGGELFF.

The V gene is TRBV29-1, the J gene TRBJ1-1, with D tentatively TRBD1 (5 bases). The CDR3 sequence is 12 residues long. Trimming took off 4 bases at V and 7 bases at J, with 13 bases between the two ends. CDR1 is SQVTM, CDR2 ANQGSEA, per germline. The DNA for the CDR3 is TGCAGCGTTGCGGGGGGAACAGGTGAAGCTTTCTTT. It yields the protein CSVAGGTGEAFF.

The chain uses TRBV5-1 and TRBJ2-1, with D maybe TRBD1 (6 bases). The J call may be mistaken, given a closer DNA end match to TRBJ2-7. Germline values: CDR1 SGHRS, CDR2 YFSETQ. The CDR3 has 15 residues. This chain's CDR3 is CASSLQGYSYNEQYF. In DNA form, the CDR3 reads TGCGCCAGCAGCCTACAGGGTTACTCCTACAATGAGCAGTACTTC.

The sample holds a few counts of this clonotype. V and J are TRBV7-2 and TRBJ2-1; 7 bases map to TRBD2. The germline V gene has CDR1 SGHTA and CDR2 FQGNSA. The CDR3 is 14 amino acids. V shed 5 bases, J shed 5 bases, and the junction held 6 bases outside the gene matches. The CDR3 nucleotides are TGTGCCAGCAGCCTAACTAGCGCCCACAATGAGCAGTTCTTC. Its translation is CASSLTSAHNEQFF.

The chain joins TRBV4-3 to TRBJ2-7, with TRBD1 matching over 7 bases. Trimming took 4 bases from V and 3 from J; bases not matched to a gene: 3. CDR1 is LGHNA and CDR2 is YSLEER in the germline V gene. The CDR3 consists of 13 residues. CDR3 DNA: TGCGCCAGCAGCCCCTGGGACAGCTACGAGCAGTACTTC. Its protein product is CASSPWDSYEQYF.

The rearrangement joins TRBV20-1 to TRBJ1-6, with 7 positions matching TRBD1. CDR3 length: 14 amino acids. V was pared by 4 bases and J by 7 bases, with 7 bases of the junction left unmatched. Germline V gene sequence: CDR1 DFQATT, CDR2 SNEGSKA (reference sequence). The CDR3 nucleotides are TGCAGTGCTATCGAAGGGGGCAGAAATTCACCCCTCCACTTT. It yields the protein CSAIEGGRNSPLHF.

This clonotype appeared a few times. This rearrangement joins TRBV28 to TRBJ2-7; D is possibly TRBD1 (6 bases). V was pared by 5 bases and J by 4 bases, with 15 bases between. CDR1 and CDR2 (germline): MDHEN, SYDVKM. The length of the CDR3 is 14 residues. The chain's CDR3 is CASSKQGKPYEQYF. In DNA form, the CDR3 reads TGTGCCAGCAGTAAACAGGGAAAGCCTTACGAGCAGTACTTC.

This clonotype came up many times. The rearrangement uses TRBV12-3 or TRBV12-4 and TRBJ1-5; the D is unclear. Trimming removed 7 bases at V and 4 bases at J, with 11 bases between. The CDR3 runs to 13 residues. The CDR3 bases are TGTGCCAGCAAGGCGGATAATAATCAGCCCCAGCATTTT. This translates into CASKADNNQPQHF.

Comments on this clonotype: Its ends do not fully match the called genes, so a read error is possible. V gene TRBV20-1 combines with J gene TRBJ2-1; D assignment may be TRBD1 or TRBD2 (5 bases each). The J call may not be correct, given that the DNA end is closer to TRBJ2-7. The CDR3 spans 16 residues. Per the germline V gene, CDR1 is DFQATT and CDR2 is SNEGSKA (reference sequence). CDR3 residues: CSARGDGREIYNEQYF. In nucleotides, the CDR3 is TGCAGTGCAAGAGGTGACGGCAGGGAGATCTACAATGAGCAGTACTTC.

This clonotype was detected only a few times. The chain combines TRBV28 with TRBJ2-7; no reliable D call. The CDR3 extends over 15 amino acids. Between the trimmed V and J ends, which lost 2 bases and 3 bases, there was a span of 14 bases. Germline CDR1 MDHEN, CDR2 SYDVKM. CDR3 coding DNA: TGTGCCAGCAGTTTACCCCTAACGGCAAACTACGAGCAGTACTTC. Residues: CASSLPLTANYEQYF. Together with reference TRBV28 and TRBJ2-7, the CDR3 gives the full variable domain: DVKVTQSSRYLVKRTGEKVFLECVQDMDHENMFWYRQDPGLGLRLIYFSYDVKMKEKGDIPEGYSVSREKKERFSLILESASTNQTSMYLCASSLPLTANYEQYFGPGTRLTVT.

The chain is built from TRBV7-8 and TRBJ2-7; possibly TRBD2 for D (6 bases). CDR1 and CDR2 (germline): SGHVS, FQNEAQ. CDR3 size: 14 residues. The V end lost 7 bases, the J end lost 0 bases, and 13 bases lay between the germline ends. CDR3 in DNA: TGTGCCAGCACCCCGGGACTTACCTCCTACGAGCAGTACTTC. It translates to CASTPGLTSYEQYF.

This clonotype was recorded many times. The chain combines TRBV7-2 with TRBJ2-7; 8 positions match TRBD1. This CDR3 comprises 13 residues. V lost 4 bases, J lost 7 bases, and 6 bases stayed unmatched. The germline V gene encodes CDR1 SGHTA and CDR2 FQGNSA. The CDR3 coding sequence is TGTGCCAGCAGCTCAGACAGGGGTGGAGAGCAGTACTTC. Amino acids: CASSSDRGGEQYF. The full variable domain, completed using reference TRBV7-2 and TRBJ2-7, is GAGVSQSPSNKVTEKGKDVELRCDPISGHTALYWYRQSLGQGLEFLIYFQGNSAPDKSGLPSDRFSAERTGGSVSTLTIQRTQQEDSAVYLCASSSDRGGEQYFGPGTRLTVT.

On this clonotype itself: A read error may produce the germline difference seen at one junction end. The chain carries TRBV11-2 and TRBJ2-7; D remains ambiguous. Germline CDR1 is SGHAT and CDR2 is FQNNGV. CDR3 length equals 15 residues. Written as DNA, the CDR3 is TGTTCCAGCAGCCCGTCCGCGGCGGCCCACTACGAGCAGTACTTC. Protein: CSSSPSAAAHYEQYF.

This clonotype was seen a handful of times. The rearrangement links TRBV6-2 or TRBV6-3 to TRBJ2-5; 7 positions agree with TRBD1. The CDR3 extends over 15 amino acids. Germline V gene lookup returns CDR1 MNHEY and CDR2 SVGEGT. V dropped 4 bases and J dropped 6; count of bases not matched to a gene: 11. The CDR3: CASSSPGLGGKTQYF. The CDR3 nucleotides are TGTGCCAGCAGTTCCCCGGGCCTAGGGGGCAAGACCCAGTACTTC.